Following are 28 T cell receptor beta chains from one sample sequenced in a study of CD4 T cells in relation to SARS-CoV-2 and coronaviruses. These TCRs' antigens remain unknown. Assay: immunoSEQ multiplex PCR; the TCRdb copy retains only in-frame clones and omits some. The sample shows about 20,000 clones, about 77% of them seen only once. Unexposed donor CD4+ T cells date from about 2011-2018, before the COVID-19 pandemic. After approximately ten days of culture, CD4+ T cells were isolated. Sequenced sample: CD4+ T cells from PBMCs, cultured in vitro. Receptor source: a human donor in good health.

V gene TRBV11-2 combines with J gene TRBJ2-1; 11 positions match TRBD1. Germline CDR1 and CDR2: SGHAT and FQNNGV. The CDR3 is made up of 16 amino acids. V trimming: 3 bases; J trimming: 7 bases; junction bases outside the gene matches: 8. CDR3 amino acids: CASSLDRGLSRNEQFF. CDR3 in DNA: TGTGCCAGCAGCTTGGACAGGGGGCTTAGCAGAAATGAGCAGTTCTTC.

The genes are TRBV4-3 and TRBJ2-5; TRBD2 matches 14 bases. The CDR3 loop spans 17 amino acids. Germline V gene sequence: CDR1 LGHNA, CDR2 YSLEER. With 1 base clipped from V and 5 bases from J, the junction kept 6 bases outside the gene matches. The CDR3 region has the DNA TGCGCCAGCAGCCAAGCGAGACTAGCGGGAGGGCCCGAGACCCAGTACTTC. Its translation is CASSQARLAGGPETQYF.

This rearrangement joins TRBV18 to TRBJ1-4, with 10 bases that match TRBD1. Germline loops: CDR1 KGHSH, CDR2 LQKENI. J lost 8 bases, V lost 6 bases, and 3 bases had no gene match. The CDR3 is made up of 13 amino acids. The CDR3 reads CASSQGQGEKLFF. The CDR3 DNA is TGTGCCAGCTCCCAGGGACAGGGGGAAAAACTGTTTTTT.

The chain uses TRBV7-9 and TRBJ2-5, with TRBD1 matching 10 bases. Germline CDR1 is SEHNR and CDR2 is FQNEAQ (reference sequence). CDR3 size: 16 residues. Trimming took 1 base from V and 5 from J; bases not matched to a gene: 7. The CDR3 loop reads CASSLDLTGGYETQYF. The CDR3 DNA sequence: TGTGCCAGCAGCTTAGACCTGACAGGGGGCTACGAGACCCAGTACTTC.

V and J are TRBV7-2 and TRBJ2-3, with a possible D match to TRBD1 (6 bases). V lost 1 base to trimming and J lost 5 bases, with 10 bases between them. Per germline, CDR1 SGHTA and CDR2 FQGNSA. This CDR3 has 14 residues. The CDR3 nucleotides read TGTGCCAGCAGCTTAGGTCTAGGGGGAGATACGCAGTATTTT. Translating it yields CASSLGLGGDTQYF.

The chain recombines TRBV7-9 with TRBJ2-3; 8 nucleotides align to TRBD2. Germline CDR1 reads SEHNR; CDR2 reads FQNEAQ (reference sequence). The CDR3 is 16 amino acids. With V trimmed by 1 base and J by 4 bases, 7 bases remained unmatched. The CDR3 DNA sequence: TGTGCCAGCAGCTTAGAAGCGGGAGCTCGAGCAGATACGCAGTATTTT. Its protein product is CASSLEAGARADTQYF.

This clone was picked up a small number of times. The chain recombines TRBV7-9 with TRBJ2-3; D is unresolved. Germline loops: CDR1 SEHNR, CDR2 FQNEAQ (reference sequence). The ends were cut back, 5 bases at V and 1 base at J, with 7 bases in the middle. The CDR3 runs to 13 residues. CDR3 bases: TGTGCCAGCAGCCTCAGTCGCACAGATACGCAGTATTTT. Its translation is CASSLSRTDTQYF.

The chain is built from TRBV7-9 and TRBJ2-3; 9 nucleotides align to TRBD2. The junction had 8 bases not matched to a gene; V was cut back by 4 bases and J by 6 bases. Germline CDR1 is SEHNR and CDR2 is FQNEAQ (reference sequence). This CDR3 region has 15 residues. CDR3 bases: TGTGCCAGCAGCTCTCCGGGACTAGCATTGGATACGCAGTATTTT. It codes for CASSSPGLALDTQYF.

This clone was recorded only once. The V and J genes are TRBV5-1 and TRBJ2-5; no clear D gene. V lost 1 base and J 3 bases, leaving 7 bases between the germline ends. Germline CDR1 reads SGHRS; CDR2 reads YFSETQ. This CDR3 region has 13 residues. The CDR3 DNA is TGCGCCAGCAGCTTGTTCCAGGAAGAGACCCAGTACTTC. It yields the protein CASSLFQEETQYF.

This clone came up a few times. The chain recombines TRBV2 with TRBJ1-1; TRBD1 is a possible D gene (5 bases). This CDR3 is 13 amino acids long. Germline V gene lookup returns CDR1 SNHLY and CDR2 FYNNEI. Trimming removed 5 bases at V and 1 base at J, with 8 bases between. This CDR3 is CASSSGQNTEAFF. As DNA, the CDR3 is TGTGCCAGCAGTTCCGGACAGAACACTGAAGCTTTCTTT.

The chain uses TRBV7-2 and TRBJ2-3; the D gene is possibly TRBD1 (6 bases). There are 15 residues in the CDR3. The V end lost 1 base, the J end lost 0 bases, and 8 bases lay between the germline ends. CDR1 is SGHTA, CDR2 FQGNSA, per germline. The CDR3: CASSLGDTSTDTQYF. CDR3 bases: TGTGCCAGCAGCTTAGGGGACACGAGCACAGATACGCAGTATTTT.

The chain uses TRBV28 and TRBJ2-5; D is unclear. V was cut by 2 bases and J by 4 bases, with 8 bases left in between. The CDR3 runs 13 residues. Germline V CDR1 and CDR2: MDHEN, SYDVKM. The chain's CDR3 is CASSLPSTETQYF. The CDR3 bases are TGTGCCAGCAGTTTACCCTCGACAGAGACCCAGTACTTC.

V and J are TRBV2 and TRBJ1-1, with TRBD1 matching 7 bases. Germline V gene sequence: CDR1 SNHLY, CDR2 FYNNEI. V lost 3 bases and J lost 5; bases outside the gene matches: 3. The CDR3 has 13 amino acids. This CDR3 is CASSDRGTTEAFF. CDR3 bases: TGTGCCAGCAGTGACAGGGGGACGACTGAAGCTTTCTTT.

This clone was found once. CDR3 DNA sequence: TGCAGTGCTAGTAGGGGTAACGGAGAGACCCAGTACTTC. Protein sequence: CSASRGNGETQYF. V usage is TRBV20-1 and J usage is TRBJ2-5, with D perhaps TRBD1 (5 bases). The ends were cut back, 3 bases at V and 4 bases at J, with 12 bases in the middle. This CDR3 contains 13 residues. CDR1 and CDR2 (germline): DFQATT, SNEGSKA (reference sequence).

The CDR3, as DNA: TGTGCCAGCAGTTTATCCCGGGACAGGGGGCTTTTCGGGCAGCCCCAGCATTTT. As protein: CASSLSRDRGLFGQPQHF. The rearrangement uses TRBV28 and TRBJ1-5; 12 positions match TRBD1. The CDR3 is 18 residues long. Germline values: CDR1 MDHEN, CDR2 SYDVKM. J lost 7 bases, V lost 1 base, and 11 bases had no gene match.

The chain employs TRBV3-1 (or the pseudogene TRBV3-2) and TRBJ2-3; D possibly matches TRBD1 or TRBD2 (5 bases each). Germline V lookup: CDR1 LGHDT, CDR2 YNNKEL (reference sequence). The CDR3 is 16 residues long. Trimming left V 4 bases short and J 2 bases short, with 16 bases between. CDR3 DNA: TGTGCCAGCAGCCTGAGGGGTAGCTCTCTCACAGATACGCAGTATTTT. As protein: CASSLRGSSLTDTQYF.

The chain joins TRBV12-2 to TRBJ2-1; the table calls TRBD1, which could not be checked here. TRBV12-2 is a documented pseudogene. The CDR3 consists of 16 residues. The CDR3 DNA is TGTGCAAGTCGCTTAGTTTCAGGGGAAAGCTACAATGAGCAGTTCTTC. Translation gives CASRLVSGESYNEQFF.

CDR3 DNA: TGTGCCAGCAGCTTAGAAGGAGGACAAGAAGCTTTCTTT. Protein sequence: CASSLEGGQEAFF. The rearrangement uses TRBV7-9 and TRBJ1-1, with a weak D call TRBD1 (5 bases). V was clipped by 1 base and J by 8 bases, with 11 bases between them. The CDR3 is made up of 13 amino acids. Germline-derived CDR1 and CDR2 are SEHNR and FQNEAQ (reference sequence). Based on the CDR3 plus reference TRBV7-9 and TRBJ1-1, the full variable domain is DTGVSQNPRHKITKRGQNVTFRCDPISEHNRLYWYRQTLGQGPEFLTYFQNEAQLEKSRLLSDRFSAERPKGSFSTLEIQRTEQGDSAMYLCASSLEGGQEAFFGQGTRLTVV.

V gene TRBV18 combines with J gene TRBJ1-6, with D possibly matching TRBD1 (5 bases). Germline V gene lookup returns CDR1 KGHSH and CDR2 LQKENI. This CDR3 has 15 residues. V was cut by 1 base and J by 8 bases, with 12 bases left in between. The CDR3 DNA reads TGTGCCAGCTCACCACTGACAGCCGGCGATTCACCCCTCCACTTT. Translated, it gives CASSPLTAGDSPLHF.

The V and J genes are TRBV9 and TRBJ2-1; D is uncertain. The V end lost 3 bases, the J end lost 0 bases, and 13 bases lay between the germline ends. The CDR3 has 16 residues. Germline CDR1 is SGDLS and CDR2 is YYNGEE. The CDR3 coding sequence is TGTGCCAGCAGCGAAAACAGTGATAGCTCCTACAATGAGCAGTTCTTC. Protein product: CASSENSDSSYNEQFF. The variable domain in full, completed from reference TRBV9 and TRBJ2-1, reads DSGVTQTPKHLITATGQRVTLRCSPRSGDLSVYWYQQSLDQGLQFLIQYYNGEERAKGNILERFSAQQFPDLHSELNLSSLELGDSALYFCASSENSDSSYNEQFFGPGTRLTVL.

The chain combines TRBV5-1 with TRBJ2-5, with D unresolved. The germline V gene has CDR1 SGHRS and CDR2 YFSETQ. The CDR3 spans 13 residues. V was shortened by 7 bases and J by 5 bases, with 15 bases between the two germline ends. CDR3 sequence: CASGPGSGETQYF. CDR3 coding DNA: TGCGCCAGCGGCCCAGGCTCCGGGGAGACCCAGTACTTC.

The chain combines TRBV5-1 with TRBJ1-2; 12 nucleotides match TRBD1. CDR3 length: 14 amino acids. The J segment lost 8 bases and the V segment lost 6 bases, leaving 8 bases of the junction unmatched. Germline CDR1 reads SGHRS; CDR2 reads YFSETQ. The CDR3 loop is CASTEGTGGVGYTF. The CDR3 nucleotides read TGCGCCAGCACAGAGGGGACAGGGGGCGTGGGCTACACCTTC. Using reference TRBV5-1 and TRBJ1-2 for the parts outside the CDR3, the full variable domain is KAGVTQTPRYLIKTRGQQVTLSCSPISGHRSVSWYQQTPGQGLQFLFEYFSETQRNKGNFPGRFSGRQFSNSRSEMNVSTLELGDSALYLCASTEGTGGVGYTFGSGTRLTVV.

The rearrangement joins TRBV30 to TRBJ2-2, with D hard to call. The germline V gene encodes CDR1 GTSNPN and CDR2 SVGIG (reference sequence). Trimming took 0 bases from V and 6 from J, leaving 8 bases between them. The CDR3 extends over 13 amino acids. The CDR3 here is CAWSVYQAGELFF. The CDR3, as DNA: TGTGCCTGGAGTGTATATCAAGCCGGGGAGCTGTTTTTT.

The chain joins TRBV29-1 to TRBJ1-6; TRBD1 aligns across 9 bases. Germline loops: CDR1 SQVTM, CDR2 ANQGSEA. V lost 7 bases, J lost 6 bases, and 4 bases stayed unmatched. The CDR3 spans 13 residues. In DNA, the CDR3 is TGCAGCGGGGGACAGGGACCTAATTCACCCCTCCACTTT. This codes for CSGGQGPNSPLHF.

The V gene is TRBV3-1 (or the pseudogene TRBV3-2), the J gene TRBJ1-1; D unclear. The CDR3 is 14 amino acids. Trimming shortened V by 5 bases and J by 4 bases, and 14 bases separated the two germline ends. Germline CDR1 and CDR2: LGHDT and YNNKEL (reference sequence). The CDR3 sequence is CASSSRESATEAFF. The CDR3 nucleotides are TGTGCCAGCAGCTCGCGGGAGTCTGCCACTGAAGCTTTCTTT.

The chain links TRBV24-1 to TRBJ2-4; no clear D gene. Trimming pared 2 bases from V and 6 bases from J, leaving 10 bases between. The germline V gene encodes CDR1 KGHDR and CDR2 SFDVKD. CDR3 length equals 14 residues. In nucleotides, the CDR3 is TGTGCCACCAGTGATTCGGGTGCACGAAACATTCAGTACTTC. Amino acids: CATSDSGARNIQYF.

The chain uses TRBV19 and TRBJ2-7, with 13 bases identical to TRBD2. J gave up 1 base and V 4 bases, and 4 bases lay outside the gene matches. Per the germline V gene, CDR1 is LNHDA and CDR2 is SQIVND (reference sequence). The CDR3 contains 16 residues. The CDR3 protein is CASSRAGLAGSYEQYF. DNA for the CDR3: TGTGCCAGTAGTAGGGCGGGACTAGCGGGATCCTACGAGCAGTACTTC.

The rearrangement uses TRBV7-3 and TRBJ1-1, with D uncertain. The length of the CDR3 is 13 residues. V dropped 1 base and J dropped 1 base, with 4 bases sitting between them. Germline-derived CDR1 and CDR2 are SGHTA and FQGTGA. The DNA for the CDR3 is TGTGCCAGCAGCTTAAGCTCGAACACTGAAGCTTTCTTT. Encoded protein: CASSLSSNTEAFF.